This is a list of T cell receptor beta chains from one sample in a study of Graves' ophthalmopathy and Graves' hyperthyroidism. MiXCR was run by TCRdb on the multiplex PCR reads, yielding one entry per CDR3 protein. Among some 1.1 million distinct CDR3 sequences listed, around a third were seen once. The specimen sequenced was peripheral blood or thyroid tissue (not recorded which). The source is an adult man with Graves' hyperthyroidism. Each CDR3 is given with its conserved first and last residue. Each record gives: clone size, V gene, J gene, D gene, CDR3 DNA, CDR3 protein. A D gene is named only where the DNA matches it firmly. Not all rows give a size; the values are once, few, many and, for expanded clones, a class.

abundance: NA; v_gene: TRBV7-9; j_gene: TRBJ1-1; d_gene: NA; CDR3nt: TGTGCCAGCAGCTTAGGGACAGAGGGCGAAGCTTTCTTT; CDR3aa: CASSLGTEGEAFF
abundance: few; v_gene: TRBV10-3; j_gene: TRBJ1-1; d_gene: NA; CDR3nt: TGTGCCAGCAGTTACTCCTTTCTGGCTTTCTTT; CDR3aa: CASSYSFLAFF
abundance: NA; v_gene: TRBV4-2; j_gene: TRBJ1-6; d_gene: NA; CDR3nt: TGTGCCAGCAGTCACGACAGACGGTCACCCCTCCACTTT; CDR3aa: CASSHDRRSPLHF
abundance: few; v_gene: TRBV2; j_gene: TRBJ1-4; d_gene: NA; CDR3nt: TGTGCCAGCTCCTATGAAAAACTGTTTTTT; CDR3aa: CASSYEKLFF
abundance: few; v_gene: TRBV6-6; j_gene: TRBJ1-5; d_gene: TRBD1; CDR3nt: TGTGCCAGTCAAAGGGACAGGGATAGCAATCAGCCCCAGCATTTT; CDR3aa: CASQRDRDSNQPQHF
abundance: many; v_gene: TRBV10-3; j_gene: TRBJ2-7; d_gene: TRBD2; CDR3nt: TGTGCCATCAGTGAAGGTCTAGCGGGAGTTTCCTACGAGCAGTACTTC; CDR3aa: CAISEGLAGVSYEQYF
abundance: many; v_gene: TRBV29-1; j_gene: TRBJ2-2; d_gene: TRBD2; CDR3nt: TGCAGCGTTGCCCAACTAGCGGGAGGGATCGGTGAGCTGTTTTTT; CDR3aa: CSVAQLAGGIGELFF
abundance: NA; v_gene: TRBV10-3; j_gene: TRBJ2-5; d_gene: NA; CDR3nt: TGTGCCATCGGAAGGCAGGAGGGGGTGTACTTC; CDR3aa: CAIGRQEGVYF
abundance: few; v_gene: TRBV7-9; j_gene: TRBJ2-7; d_gene: NA; CDR3nt: TGTGCCAGCAGCTTTCGACTCACTGGGTACGAGCAGTACTTC; CDR3aa: CASSFRLTGYEQYF
abundance: many; v_gene: TRBV6-1; j_gene: TRBJ1-6; d_gene: NA; CDR3nt: TGTGCCAGCAGTGAATCGGACGAGAGGTCACCCCTCCACTTT; CDR3aa: CASSESDERSPLHF
abundance: many; v_gene: TRBV7-2; j_gene: TRBJ2-7; d_gene: NA; CDR3nt: TGTGCCAGCAGCGATAGAAGTGGCTCCTACGAGCAGTACTTC; CDR3aa: CASSDRSGSYEQYF
abundance: NA; v_gene: TRBV7-2; j_gene: TRBJ2-7; d_gene: TRBD1; CDR3nt: TGTGCCAGCACCTGGACAGGGGGAGACGAGCAGTACTTC; CDR3aa: CASTWTGGDEQYF